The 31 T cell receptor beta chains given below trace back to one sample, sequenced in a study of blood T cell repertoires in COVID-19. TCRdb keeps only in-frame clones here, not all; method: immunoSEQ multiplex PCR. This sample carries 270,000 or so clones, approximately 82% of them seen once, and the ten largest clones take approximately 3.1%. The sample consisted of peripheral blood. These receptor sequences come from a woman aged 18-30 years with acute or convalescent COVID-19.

For the CDR3, the DNA is TGTGCCAGCAGCTGGGGGGGAACGGAAGATCAGCCCCAGCATTTT. It codes for CASSWGGTEDQPQHF. V is TRBV6-5 and J is TRBJ1-5, with a tentative D call TRBD1 (5 bases). With 6 bases removed from V and 5 bases from J, the gap between germline ends came to 17 bases. The CDR3 has 15 residues. Per germline, CDR1 MNHEY and CDR2 SVGAGI.

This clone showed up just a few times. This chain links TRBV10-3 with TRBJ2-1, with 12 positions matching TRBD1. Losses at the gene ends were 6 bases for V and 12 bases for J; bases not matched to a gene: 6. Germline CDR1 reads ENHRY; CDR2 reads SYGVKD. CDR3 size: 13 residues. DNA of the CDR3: TGTGCCATCAGCAGGGACAGGGGGCGGCCGCAGTTCTTC. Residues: CAISRDRGRPQFF.

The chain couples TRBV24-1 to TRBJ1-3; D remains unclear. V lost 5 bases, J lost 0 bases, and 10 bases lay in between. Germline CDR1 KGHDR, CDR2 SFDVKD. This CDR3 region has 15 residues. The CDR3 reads CATSASWLSGNTIYF. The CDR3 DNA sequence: TGTGCCACCAGTGCTTCGTGGCTCTCTGGAAACACCATATATTTT.

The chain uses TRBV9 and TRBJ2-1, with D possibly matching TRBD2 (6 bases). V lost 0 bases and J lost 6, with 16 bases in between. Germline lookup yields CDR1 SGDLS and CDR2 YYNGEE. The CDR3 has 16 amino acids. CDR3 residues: CASSVALSSVVNEQFF. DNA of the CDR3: TGTGCCAGCAGCGTAGCGTTATCTAGCGTCGTCAATGAGCAGTTCTTC. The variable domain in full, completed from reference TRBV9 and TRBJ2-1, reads DSGVTQTPKHLITATGQRVTLRCSPRSGDLSVYWYQQSLDQGLQFLIQYYNGEERAKGNILERFSAQQFPDLHSELNLSSLELGDSALYFCASSVALSSVVNEQFFGPGTRLTVL.

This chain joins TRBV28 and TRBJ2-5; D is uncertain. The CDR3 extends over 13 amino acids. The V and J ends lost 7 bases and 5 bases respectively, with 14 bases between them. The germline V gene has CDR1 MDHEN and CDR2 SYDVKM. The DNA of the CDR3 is TGTGCCAGCAACCCCTCGGGTAGGGAGACCCAGTACTTC. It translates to CASNPSGRETQYF.

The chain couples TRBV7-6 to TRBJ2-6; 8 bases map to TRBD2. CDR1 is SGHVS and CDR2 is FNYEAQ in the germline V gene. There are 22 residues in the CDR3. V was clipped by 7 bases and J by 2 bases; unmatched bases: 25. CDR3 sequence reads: CASTPFIGGEREIETGANVLTF. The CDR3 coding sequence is TGTGCCAGCACACCCTTTATTGGGGGGGAGCGGGAGATTGAAACTGGGGCCAACGTCCTGACTTTC.

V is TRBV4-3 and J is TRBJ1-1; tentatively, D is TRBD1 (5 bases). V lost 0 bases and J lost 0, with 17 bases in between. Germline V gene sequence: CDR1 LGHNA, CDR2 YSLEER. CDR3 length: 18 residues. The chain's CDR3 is CASSQDPSIKDMNTEAFF. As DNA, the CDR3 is TGCGCCAGCAGCCAAGATCCAAGCATCAAGGACATGAACACTGAAGCTTTCTTT.

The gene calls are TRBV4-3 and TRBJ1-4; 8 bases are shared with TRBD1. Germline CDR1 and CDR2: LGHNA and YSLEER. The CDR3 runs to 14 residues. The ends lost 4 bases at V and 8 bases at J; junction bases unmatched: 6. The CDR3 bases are TGCGCCAGCAGCCTTCAGGGGGCCGGGGAAAAACTGTTTTTT. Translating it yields CASSLQGAGEKLFF.

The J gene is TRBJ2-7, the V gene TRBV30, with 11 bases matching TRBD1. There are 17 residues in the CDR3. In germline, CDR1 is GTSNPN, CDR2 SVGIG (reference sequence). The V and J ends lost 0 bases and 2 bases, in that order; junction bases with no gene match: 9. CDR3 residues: CAWSVETGTGGAYEQYF. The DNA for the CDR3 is TGTGCCTGGAGTGTCGAAACCGGGACAGGGGGGGCCTACGAGCAGTACTTC.

The DNA for the CDR3 is TGTGCCAGCAGCTTAGTTTCGCGGCCTAGAGGTAAAATCTTCTACGAGCAGTACTTC. Amino acid sequence: CASSLVSRPRGKIFYEQYF. The chain links TRBV7-9 to TRBJ2-7; no firm D call. Trimming took off 1 base at V and 3 bases at J, with 25 bases between the two ends. Germline-derived CDR1 and CDR2 are SEHNR and FQNEAQ (reference sequence). The length of the CDR3 is 19 residues.

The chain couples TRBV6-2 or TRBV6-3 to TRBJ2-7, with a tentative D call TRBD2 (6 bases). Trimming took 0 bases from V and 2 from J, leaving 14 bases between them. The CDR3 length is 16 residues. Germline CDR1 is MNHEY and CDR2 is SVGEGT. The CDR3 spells CASSYSYGSRTYEQYF. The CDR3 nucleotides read TGTGCCAGCAGTTACTCGTACGGGAGTCGGACCTACGAGCAGTACTTC.

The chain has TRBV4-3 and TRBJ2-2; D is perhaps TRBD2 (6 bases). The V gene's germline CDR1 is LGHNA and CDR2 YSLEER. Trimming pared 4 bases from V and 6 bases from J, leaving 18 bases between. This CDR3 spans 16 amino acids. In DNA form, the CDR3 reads TGCGCCAGCAGCCCCCGGGACTTTGAGATTTCCGGGGAGCTGTTTTTT. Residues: CASSPRDFEISGELFF.

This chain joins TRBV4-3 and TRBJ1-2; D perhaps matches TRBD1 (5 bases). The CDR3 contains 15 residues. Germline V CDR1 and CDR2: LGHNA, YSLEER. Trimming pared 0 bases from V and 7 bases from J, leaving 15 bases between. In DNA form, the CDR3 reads TGCGCCAGCAGCCAAGATTGGCAGGGAATCTCTGGCTACACCTTC. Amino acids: CASSQDWQGISGYTF.

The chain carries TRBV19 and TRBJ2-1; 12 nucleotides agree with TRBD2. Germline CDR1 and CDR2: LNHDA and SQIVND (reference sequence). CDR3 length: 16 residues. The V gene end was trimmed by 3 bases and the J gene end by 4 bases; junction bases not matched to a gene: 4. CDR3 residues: CASSMGLAGGYNEQFF. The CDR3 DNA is TGTGCCAGTAGTATGGGACTAGCGGGTGGGTACAATGAGCAGTTCTTC.

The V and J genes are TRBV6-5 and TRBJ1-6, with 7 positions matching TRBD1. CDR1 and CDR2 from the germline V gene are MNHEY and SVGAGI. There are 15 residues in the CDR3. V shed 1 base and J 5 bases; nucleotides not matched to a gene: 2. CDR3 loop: CASSYYRGHNSPLHF. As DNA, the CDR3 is TGTGCCAGCAGTTACTACAGGGGACATAATTCACCCCTCCACTTT.

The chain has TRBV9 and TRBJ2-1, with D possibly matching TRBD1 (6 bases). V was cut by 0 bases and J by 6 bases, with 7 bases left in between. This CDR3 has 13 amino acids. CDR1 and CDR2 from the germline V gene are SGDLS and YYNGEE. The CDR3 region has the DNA TGTGCCAGCAGCGTAGGAGGGGGCAATGAGCAGTTCTTC. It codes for CASSVGGGNEQFF.

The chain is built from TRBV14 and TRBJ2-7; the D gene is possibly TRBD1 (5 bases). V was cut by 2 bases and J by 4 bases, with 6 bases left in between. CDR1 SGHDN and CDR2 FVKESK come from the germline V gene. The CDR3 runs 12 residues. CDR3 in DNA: TGTGCCAGCAGCCAACAGGGATACGAGCAGTACTTC. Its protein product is CASSQQGYEQYF. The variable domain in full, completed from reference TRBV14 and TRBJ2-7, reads EAGVTQFPSHSVIEKGQTVTLRCDPISGHDNLYWYRRVMGKEIKFLLHFVKESKQDESGMPNNRFLAERTGGTYSTLKVQPAELEDSGVYFCASSQQGYEQYFGPGTRLTVT.

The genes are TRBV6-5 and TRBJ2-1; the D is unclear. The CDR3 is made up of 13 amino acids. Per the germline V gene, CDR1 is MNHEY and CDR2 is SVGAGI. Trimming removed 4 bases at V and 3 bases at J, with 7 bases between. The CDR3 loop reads CASSLKLYNEQFF. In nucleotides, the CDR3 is TGTGCCAGCAGTTTAAAACTCTACAATGAGCAGTTCTTC.

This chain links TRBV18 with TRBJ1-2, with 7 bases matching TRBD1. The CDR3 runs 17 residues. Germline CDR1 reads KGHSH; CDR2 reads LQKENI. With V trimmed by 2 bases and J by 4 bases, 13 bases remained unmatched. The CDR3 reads CASSPRDSAAGLYGYTF. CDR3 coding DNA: TGTGCCAGCTCACCAAGGGACAGTGCGGCGGGACTCTATGGCTACACCTTC.

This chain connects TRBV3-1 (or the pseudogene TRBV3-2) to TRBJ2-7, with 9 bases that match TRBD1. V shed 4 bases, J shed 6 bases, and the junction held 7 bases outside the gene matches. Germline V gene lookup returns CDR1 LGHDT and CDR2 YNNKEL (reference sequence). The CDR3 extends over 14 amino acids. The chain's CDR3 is CASSPYRGLREQYF. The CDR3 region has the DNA TGTGCCAGCAGCCCTTACAGGGGGCTGCGCGAGCAGTACTTC.

CDR3 DNA: TGCGCCAGCAGCCATGGACAGGGGTTCTACGAGCAGTACTTC. Protein sequence: CASSHGQGFYEQYF. The V call is TRBV4-3, the J call TRBJ2-7; TRBD1 matches at 9 bases. The germline CDR1 and CDR2 sequences are LGHNA and YSLEER. The CDR3 has 14 amino acids. V dropped 3 bases and J dropped 3; count of bases not matched to a gene: 3.

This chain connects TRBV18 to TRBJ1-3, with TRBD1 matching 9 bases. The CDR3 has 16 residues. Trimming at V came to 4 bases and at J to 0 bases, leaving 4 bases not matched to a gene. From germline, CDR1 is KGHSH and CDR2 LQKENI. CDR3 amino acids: CASSRTGANSGNTIYF. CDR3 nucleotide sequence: TGTGCCAGCTCACGGACAGGGGCAAACTCTGGAAACACCATATATTTT.

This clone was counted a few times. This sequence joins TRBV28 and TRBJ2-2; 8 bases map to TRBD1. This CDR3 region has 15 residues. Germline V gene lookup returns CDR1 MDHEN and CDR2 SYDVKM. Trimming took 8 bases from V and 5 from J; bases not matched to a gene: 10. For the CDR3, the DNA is TGTGCCAGCGACGACCGGACAGGGAAAACCGGGGAGCTGTTTTTT. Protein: CASDDRTGKTGELFF.

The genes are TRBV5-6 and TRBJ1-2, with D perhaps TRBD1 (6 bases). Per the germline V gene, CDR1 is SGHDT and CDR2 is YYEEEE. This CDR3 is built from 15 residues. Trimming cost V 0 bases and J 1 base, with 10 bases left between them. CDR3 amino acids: CASSLVHRDNYGYTF. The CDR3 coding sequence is TGTGCCAGCAGCTTGGTTCACAGGGATAACTATGGCTACACCTTC.

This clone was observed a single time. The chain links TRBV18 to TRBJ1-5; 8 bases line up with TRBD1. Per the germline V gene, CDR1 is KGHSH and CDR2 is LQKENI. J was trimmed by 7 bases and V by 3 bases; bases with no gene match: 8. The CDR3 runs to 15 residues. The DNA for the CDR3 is TGTGCCAGCTCACCCGGGACAGGCAAGCACCAGCCCCAGCATTTT. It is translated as CASSPGTGKHQPQHF.

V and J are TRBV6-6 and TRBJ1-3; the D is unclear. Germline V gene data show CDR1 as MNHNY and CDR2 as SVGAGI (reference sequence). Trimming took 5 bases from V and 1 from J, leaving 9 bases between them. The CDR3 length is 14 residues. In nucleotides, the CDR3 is TGTGCCAGCAGTCCCCCCGGGTCTGGAAACACCATATATTTT. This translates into CASSPPGSGNTIYF.

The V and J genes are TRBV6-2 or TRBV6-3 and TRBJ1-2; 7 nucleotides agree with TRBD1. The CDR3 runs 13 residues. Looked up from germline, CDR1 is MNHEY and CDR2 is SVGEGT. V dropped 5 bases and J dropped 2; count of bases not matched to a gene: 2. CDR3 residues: CASSGTANYGYTF. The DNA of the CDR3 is TGTGCCAGCAGTGGGACAGCCAACTATGGCTACACCTTC.

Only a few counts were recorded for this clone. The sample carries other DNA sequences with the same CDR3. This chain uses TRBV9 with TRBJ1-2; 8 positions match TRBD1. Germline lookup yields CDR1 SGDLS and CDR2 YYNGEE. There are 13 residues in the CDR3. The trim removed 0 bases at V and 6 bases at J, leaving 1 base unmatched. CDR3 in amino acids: CASSVGTGNGYTF. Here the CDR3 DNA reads TGTGCCAGCAGCGTAGGGACAGGGAATGGCTACACCTTC. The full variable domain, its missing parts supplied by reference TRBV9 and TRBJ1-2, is DSGVTQTPKHLITATGQRVTLRCSPRSGDLSVYWYQQSLDQGLQFLIQYYNGEERAKGNILERFSAQQFPDLHSELNLSSLELGDSALYFCASSVGTGNGYTFGSGTRLTVV.

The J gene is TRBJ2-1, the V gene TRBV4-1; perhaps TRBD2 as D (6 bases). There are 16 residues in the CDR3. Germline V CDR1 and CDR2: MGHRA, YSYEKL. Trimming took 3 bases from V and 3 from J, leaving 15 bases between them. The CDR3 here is CASSQGGLDYYNEQFF. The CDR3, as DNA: TGCGCCAGCAGCCAGGGGGGACTGGACTACTACAATGAGCAGTTCTTC.

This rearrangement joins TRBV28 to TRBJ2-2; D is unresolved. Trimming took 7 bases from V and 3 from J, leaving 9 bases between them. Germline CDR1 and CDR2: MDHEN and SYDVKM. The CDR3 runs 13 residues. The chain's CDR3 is CASTREDTGELFF. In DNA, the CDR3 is TGTGCCAGCACAAGAGAGGACACCGGGGAGCTGTTTTTT.

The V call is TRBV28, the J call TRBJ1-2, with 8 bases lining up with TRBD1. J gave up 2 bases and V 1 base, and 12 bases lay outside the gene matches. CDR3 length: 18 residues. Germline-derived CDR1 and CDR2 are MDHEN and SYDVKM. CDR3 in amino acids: CASSLLFRRTGSNYGYTF. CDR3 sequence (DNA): TGTGCCAGCAGTTTATTATTTCGCCGGACAGGGTCCAACTATGGCTACACCTTC.